This is a list of T cell receptor beta chains from one sample in a study of blood T cell repertoires in COVID-19. Data came from immunoSEQ multiplex PCR; TCRdb stores just in-frame clones and leaves some out. The sample has 70,000 to 95,000 clones, under 95% seen once. Sequenced sample: peripheral blood. These receptors came from a woman between 50 and 59 years old in a cohort sampled during active COVID-19. Both conserved end residues are part of each CDR3. The D gene is left open where the match is weak. Only part of the rows carry a size: once, few, many, or a class if the clone is expanded.

>-|15|TRBV11-2|TRBJ2-5|-
TGTGCCAGCAGCTTAGGACGCGGGGCGAGGGAGACCCAGTACTTC
CASSLGRGARETQYF
>-|14|TRBV7-9|TRBJ1-2|TRBD1
TGTGCCAGCAGCGGACAGGGGACTACCTATGGCTACACCTTC
CASSGQGTTYGYTF
>-|14|TRBV7-9|TRBJ1-6|-
TGTGCCATCCCGATGGGGGGTTATAATTCACCCCTCCACTTT
CAIPMGGYNSPLHF
>-|14|TRBV5-1|TRBJ1-2|-
TGCGCCAGCAGACCAGGAGGGAGTTACTATGGCTACACCTTC
CASRPGGSYYGYTF
>-|15|TRBV7-9|TRBJ1-4|-
TGTGCCAGCAGCTTGGGGGGGATATCTAATGAAAAACTGTTTTTT
CASSLGGISNEKLFF
>-|12|TRBV28|TRBJ1-5|-
TGTGCCAGCAGTTTGGTGGCACAGCCCCAGCATTTT
CASSLVAQPQHF
>-|14|TRBV28|TRBJ2-5|TRBD1
TGTGCCACCCACGGGGACAGGGAAGTCGGGACCCAGTACTTC
CATHGDREVGTQYF
>-|16|TRBV21-1|TRBJ1-3|-
TGTGCCAGCAGGCCGGGACACAAGAGCTCTGGAAACACCATATATTTT
CASRPGHKSSGNTIYF
>once|14|TRBV25-1|TRBJ1-5|-
TGTGCCAGCAGTGATGGTCGGGTGAGTCAGCCCCAGCATTTT
CASSDGRVSQPQHF
>-|13|TRBV28|TRBJ1-2|TRBD1
TGTGCCAGCAGTTCCGGACAGGGTTATGGCTACACCTTC
CASSSGQGYGYTF
>-|13|TRBV28|TRBJ1-2|TRBD1
TGTGCCAGCTCGGGACAGTTAAACTATGGCTACACCTTC
CASSGQLNYGYTF
>-|18|TRBV4-1|TRBJ1-5|-
TGCGCCAGCAGCCACGAACCCGGGACATCCGGTAGCAATCAGCCCCAGCATTTT
CASSHEPGTSGSNQPQHF
>-|14|TRBV27|TRBJ1-2|TRBD1
TGTGCCAGCAGTTTTAGGGGGCCAAACTATGGCTACACCTTC
CASSFRGPNYGYTF
>-|14|TRBV5-1|TRBJ1-1|-
TGCGCCAGCAGCTTGGCCGTTTTGTCCACTGAAGCTTTCTTT
CASSLAVLSTEAFF
>-|14|TRBV7-7|TRBJ2-7|TRBD1
TGTGCTAGCAGCGCGGACAGGGGTTCCAACGAGCAGTACTTC
CASSADRGSNEQYF
>-|15|TRBV5-4|TRBJ2-2|TRBD2
TGTGCCAGCAGCCCCCCTGACGGGGGGGCCCGAGAGCTGTTTTTT
CASSPPDGGARELFF
>-|14|TRBV5-1|TRBJ2-1|-
TGCGCCAGCAGCCCTATCCAGCGGAGGAATGAGCAGTTCTTC
CASSPIQRRNEQFF
>-|14|TRBV27|TRBJ2-7|TRBD1
TGTGCCAGCAGTTTAGGCAGGGGGCTCGACGAGCAGTACTTC
CASSLGRGLDEQYF
>once|16|TRBV6-1|TRBJ2-3|TRBD2
TGTGCCAGCAGTGAAGCGCGACTAGCCCGCACAGATACGCAGTATTTT
CASSEARLARTDTQYF
>-|15|TRBV10-1|TRBJ2-2|TRBD1
TGCGCCAGCACCTCTGGACAGGGGGGTACCGGGGAGCTGTTTTTT
CASTSGQGGTGELFF
>-|15|TRBV5-1|TRBJ2-3|-
TGCGCCAGCAGCCTGGCGGTTTCAATGACAGATACGCAGTATTTT
CASSLAVSMTDTQYF
>-|16|TRBV6-6|TRBJ2-5|TRBD2
TGTGCCAGCAGTTGGGGCGCTAGCGGGCGTAGGGTGACCCAGTACTTC
CASSWGASGRRVTQYF
>-|14|TRBV10-3|TRBJ2-7|TRBD2
TGTGCCATCAGTGTAAGCGGGAGAGCGTACGAGCAGTACTTC
CAISVSGRAYEQYF